The sequence of this TCR beta chain was determined in a study of response to subunit inactivated influenza vaccine. One entry per CDR3 protein, called by TCRdb with MiXCR from the RT-PCR reads. Of hundreds of thousands of distinct CDR3 sequences listed, about 25% are singletons. V was clipped by 5 bases and J by 6 bases; unmatched bases: 11. CDR3 length equals 18 residues. Germline loops: CDR1 MNHEY, CDR2 SVGEGT. The sequenced sample was CD4+ T cells sorted from PBMCs, obtained 5 to 6 days after vaccination. The source of this sequence is a man over 45 who received an inactivated influenza vaccine. The chain couples TRBV6-2 or TRBV6-3 to TRBJ2-4; 15 bases map to TRBD2. The CDR3 DNA follows: TGTGCCAGCAGTCGGACTAGCGGGAGGGGAATAGGGAGAAACATTCAGTACTTC. Translation gives CASSRTSGRGIGRNIQYF.